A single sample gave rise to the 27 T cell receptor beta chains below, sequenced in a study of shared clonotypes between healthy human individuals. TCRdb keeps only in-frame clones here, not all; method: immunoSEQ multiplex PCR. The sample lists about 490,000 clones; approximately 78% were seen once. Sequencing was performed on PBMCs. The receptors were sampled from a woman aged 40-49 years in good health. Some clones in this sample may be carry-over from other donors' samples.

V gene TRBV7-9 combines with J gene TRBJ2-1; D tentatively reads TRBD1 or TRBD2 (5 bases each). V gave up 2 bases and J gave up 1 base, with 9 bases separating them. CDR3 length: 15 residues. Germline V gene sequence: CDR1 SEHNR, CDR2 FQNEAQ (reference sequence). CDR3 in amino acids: CASSLRGLSYNEQFF. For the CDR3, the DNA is TGTGCCAGCAGCTTACGGGGCTTATCCTACAATGAGCAGTTCTTC.

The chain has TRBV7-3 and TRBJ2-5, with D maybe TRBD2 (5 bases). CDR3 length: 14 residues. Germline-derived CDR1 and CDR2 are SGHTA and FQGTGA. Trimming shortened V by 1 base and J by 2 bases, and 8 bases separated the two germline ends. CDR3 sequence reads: CASSLSGWQETQYF. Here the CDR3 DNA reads TGTGCCAGCAGCTTAAGCGGGTGGCAAGAGACCCAGTACTTC.

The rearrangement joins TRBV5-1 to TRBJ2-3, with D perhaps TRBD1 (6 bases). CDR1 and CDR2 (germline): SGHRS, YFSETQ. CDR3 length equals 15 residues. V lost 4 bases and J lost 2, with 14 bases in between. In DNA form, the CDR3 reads TGCGCCAGCAGCCCTACCGGACAGTCCACAGATACGCAGTATTTT. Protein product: CASSPTGQSTDTQYF.

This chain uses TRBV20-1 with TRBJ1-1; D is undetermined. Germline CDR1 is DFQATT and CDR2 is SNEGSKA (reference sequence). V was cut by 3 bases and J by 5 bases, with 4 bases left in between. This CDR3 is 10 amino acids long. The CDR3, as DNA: TGCAGTGCTAGCGGGACTGAAGCTTTCTTT. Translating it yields CSASGTEAFF.

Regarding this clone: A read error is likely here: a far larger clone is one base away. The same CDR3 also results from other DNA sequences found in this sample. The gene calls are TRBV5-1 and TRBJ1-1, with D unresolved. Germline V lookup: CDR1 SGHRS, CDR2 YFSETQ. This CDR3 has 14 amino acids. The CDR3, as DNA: TGCGCCAGTAGCTTGGCCGGGCGGAACACTGAAGCTTTCTTT. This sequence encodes CASSLAGRNTEAFF.

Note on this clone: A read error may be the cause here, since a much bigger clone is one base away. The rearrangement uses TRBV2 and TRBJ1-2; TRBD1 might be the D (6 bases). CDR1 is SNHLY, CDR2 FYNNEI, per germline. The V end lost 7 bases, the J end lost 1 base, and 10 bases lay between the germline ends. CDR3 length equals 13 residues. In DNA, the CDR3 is TGTGCCAGCAACGAGGGGGGTAACTATGGCTACACCTTC. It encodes CASNEGGNYGYTF. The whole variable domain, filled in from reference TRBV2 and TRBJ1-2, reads EPEVTQTPSHQVTQMGQEVILRCVPISNHLYFYWYRQILGQKVEFLVSFYNNEISEKSEIFDDQFSVERPDGSNFTLKIRSTKLEDSAMYFCASNEGGNYGYTFGSGTRLTVV.

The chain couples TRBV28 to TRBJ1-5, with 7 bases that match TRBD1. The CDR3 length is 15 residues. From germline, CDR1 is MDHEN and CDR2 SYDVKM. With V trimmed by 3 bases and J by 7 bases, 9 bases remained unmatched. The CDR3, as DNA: TGTGCCAGCAGTTTCACGGGACAGAGAATCCAGCCCCAGCATTTT. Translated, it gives CASSFTGQRIQPQHF.

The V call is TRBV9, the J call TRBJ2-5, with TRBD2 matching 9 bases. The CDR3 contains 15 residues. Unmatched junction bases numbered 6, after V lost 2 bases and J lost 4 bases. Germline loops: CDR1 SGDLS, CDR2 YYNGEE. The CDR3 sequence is CASSVSGSSGETQYF. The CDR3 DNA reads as TGTGCCAGCAGCGTTAGCGGGAGTTCCGGAGAGACCCAGTACTTC.

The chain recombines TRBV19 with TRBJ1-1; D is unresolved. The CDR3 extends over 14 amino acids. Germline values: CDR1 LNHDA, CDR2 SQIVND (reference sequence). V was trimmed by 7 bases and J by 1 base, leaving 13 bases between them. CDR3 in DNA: TGTGCCAGTAATCGAGGGCCGGAGAACACTGAAGCTTTCTTT. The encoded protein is CASNRGPENTEAFF.

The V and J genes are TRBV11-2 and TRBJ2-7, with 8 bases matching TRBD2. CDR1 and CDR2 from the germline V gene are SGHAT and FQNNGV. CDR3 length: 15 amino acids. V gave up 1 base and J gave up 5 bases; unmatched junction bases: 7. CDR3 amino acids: CASSLAGGPGHEQYF. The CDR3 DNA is TGTGCCAGCAGCTTAGCGGGAGGGCCAGGCCACGAGCAGTACTTC.

The CDR3 coding sequence is TGTGCCAGCAGTCAACCAGGGATGTCTCTCACAGATACGCAGTATTTT. As protein: CASSQPGMSLTDTQYF. The chain has TRBV28 and TRBJ2-3, with a tentative D call TRBD1 (5 bases). Germline loops: CDR1 MDHEN, CDR2 SYDVKM. The V end was cut by 5 bases, the J end by 2 bases, with 17 bases between. This CDR3 comprises 16 residues.

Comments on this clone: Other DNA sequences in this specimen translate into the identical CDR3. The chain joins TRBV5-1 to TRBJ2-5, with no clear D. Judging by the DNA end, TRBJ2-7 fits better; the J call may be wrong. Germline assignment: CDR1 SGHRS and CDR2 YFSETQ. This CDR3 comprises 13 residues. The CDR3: CASSLGLPYEQYF. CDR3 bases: TGCGCCAGCAGCTTGGGGCTCCCCTACGAGCAGTACTTC.

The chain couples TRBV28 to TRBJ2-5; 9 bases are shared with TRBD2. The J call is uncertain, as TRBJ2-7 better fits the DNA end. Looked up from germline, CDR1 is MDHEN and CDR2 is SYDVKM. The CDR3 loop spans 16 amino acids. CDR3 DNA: TGTGCCAGCAGTTTATTGTCTAGCGGGACCGTCGACGAGCAGTACTTC. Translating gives CASSLLSSGTVDEQYF.

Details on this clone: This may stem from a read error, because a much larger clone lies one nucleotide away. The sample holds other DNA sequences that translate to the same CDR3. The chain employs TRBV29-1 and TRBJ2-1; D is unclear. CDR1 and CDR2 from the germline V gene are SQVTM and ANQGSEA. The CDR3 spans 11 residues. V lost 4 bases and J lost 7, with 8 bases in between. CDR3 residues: CSVVRGNEQFF. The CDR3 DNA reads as TGCAGCGTTGTAAGAGGAAATGAGCAGTTCTTC.

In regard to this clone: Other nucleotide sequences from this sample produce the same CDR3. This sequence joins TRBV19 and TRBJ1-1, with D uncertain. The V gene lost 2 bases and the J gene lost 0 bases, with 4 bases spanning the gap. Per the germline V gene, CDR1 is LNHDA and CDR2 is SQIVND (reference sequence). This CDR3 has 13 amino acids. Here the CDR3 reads CASSIRVNTEAFF. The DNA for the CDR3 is TGTGCCAGTAGTATACGGGTGAACACTGAAGCTTTCTTT.

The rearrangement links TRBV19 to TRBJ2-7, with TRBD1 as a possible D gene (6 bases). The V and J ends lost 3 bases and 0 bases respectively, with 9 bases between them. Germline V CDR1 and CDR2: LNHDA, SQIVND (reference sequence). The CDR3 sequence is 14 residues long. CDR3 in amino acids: CASSMTGSSYEQYF. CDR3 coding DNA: TGTGCCAGTAGTATGACAGGCAGCTCCTACGAGCAGTACTTC.

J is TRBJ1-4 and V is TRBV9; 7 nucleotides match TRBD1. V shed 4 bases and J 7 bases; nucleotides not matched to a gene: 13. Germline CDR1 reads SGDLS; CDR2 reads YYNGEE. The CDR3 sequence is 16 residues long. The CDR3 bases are TGTGCCAGCAGCTCCAGGGGGATGGGGTCGGTTGAAAAACTGTTTTTT. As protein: CASSSRGMGSVEKLFF.

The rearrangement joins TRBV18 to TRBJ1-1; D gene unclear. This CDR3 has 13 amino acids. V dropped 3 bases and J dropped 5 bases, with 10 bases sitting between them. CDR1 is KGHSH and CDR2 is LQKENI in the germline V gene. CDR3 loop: CASSPEVGTEAFF. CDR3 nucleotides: TGTGCCAGCTCACCGGAGGTGGGGACTGAAGCTTTCTTT.

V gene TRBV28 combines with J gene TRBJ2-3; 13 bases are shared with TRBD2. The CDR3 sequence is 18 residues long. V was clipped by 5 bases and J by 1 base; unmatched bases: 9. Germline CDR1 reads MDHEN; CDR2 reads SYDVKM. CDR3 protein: CASSPGLAGTQRTDTQYF. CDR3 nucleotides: TGTGCCAGCAGTCCGGGACTAGCGGGGACACAACGCACAGATACGCAGTATTTT.

CDR3 bases: TGTGCCAGTAGTGACAGACAGGGGGCAAGACAACACAATGAGCAGTTCTTC. Encoded protein: CASSDRQGARQHNEQFF. The rearrangement uses TRBV19 and TRBJ2-1; 10 positions agree with TRBD1. Per germline, CDR1 LNHDA and CDR2 SQIVND (reference sequence). The CDR3 covers 17 residues. The V segment lost 5 bases and the J segment 5 bases; nucleotides outside the gene matches: 12.

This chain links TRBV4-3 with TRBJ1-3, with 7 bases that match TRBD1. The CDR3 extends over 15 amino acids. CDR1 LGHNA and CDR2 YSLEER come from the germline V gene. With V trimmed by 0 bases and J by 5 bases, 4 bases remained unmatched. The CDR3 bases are TGCGCCAGCAGCCAAGATAGGACAGGCCGAAACACCATATATTTT. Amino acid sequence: CASSQDRTGRNTIYF.

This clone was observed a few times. CDR3 coding DNA: TGCGCCAGCAGCTTAAGCGGGAGTACCCACTACGAGCAGTACTTC. It is translated as CASSLSGSTHYEQYF. This sequence joins TRBV5-1 and TRBJ2-7; 8 bases are a match to TRBD2. The CDR3 spans 15 residues. Unmatched junction bases numbered 7, after V lost 2 bases and J lost 3 bases. Germline lookup yields CDR1 SGHRS and CDR2 YFSETQ.

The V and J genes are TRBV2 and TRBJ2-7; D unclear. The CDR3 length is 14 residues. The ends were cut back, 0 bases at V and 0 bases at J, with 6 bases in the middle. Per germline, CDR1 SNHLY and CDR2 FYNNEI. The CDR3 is CASSEALLSYEQYF. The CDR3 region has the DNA TGTGCCAGCAGTGAAGCGCTCCTCTCCTACGAGCAGTACTTC. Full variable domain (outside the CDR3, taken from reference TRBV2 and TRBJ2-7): EPEVTQTPSHQVTQMGQEVILRCVPISNHLYFYWYRQILGQKVEFLVSFYNNEISEKSEIFDDQFSVERPDGSNFTLKIRSTKLEDSAMYFCASSEALLSYEQYFGPGTRLTVT.

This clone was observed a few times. Here the CDR3 DNA reads TGTGCCAGCGACTCCAATGAGCAGTTCTTC. Translated: CASDSNEQFF. The chain employs TRBV2 and TRBJ2-1; D remains unclear. The germline CDR1 and CDR2 sequences are SNHLY and FYNNEI. Trimming removed 8 bases at V and 6 bases at J, with 5 bases between. This CDR3 region has 10 residues.

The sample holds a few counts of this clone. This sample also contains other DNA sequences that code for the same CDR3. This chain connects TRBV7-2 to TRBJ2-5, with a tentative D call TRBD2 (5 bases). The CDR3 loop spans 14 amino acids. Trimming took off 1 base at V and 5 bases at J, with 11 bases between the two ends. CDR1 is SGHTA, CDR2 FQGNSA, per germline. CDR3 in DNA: TGTGCCAGCAGCTTAGGTGCGGGCGGGGAGACCCAGTACTTC. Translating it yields CASSLGAGGETQYF.

The CDR3 spells CATRSGRDTDTQYF. The CDR3 DNA follows: TGTGCCACACGTAGCGGGAGGGACACAGATACGCAGTATTTT. This chain connects TRBV10-3 to TRBJ2-3; 11 nucleotides align to TRBD2. Per germline, CDR1 ENHRY and CDR2 SYGVKD. V was pared by 10 bases and J by 2 bases, with 5 bases of the junction left unmatched. This CDR3 comprises 14 residues.

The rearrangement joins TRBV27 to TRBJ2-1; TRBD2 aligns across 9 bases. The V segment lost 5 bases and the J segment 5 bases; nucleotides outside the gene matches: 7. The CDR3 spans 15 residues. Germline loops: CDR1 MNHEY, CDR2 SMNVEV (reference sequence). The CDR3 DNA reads TGTGCCAGCAGTCGCGGGGGACTAGCCAACAATGAGCAGTTCTTC. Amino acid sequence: CASSRGGLANNEQFF.